This is a list of T cell receptor beta chains from one sample in a study of T cell responses to AZD1222 COVID-19 vaccine. Here immunoSEQ multiplex PCR was the method, and the copy in TCRdb shows in-frame clones only, minus some. The sample holds under 200,000 clones, more than 70% seen once. The sample consisted of peripheral blood, taken 28 days after the second AZD1222 dose. These receptors originate from an adult who received the AZD1222 COVID-19 vaccine. Both conserved end residues are part of each CDR3. Each record gives: V gene, clone size, J gene, D gene, CDR3 DNA, CDR3 protein. The D gene is left open where the match is weak. Clone size appears in some rows only: once, few, many, or a class for an expanded clone.

TRBV10-3,-,TRBJ1-1,-,TGTGCCATCAAGGCCGAACTTTCGAACACTGAAGCTTTCTTT,CAIKAELSNTEAFF
TRBV5-1,few,TRBJ2-3,-,TGCGCCAGCAGCTTCCTGGGATGGACCACCAGCACAGATACGCAGTATTTT,CASSFLGWTTSTDTQYF
TRBV28,few,TRBJ2-7,-,TGTGCCAGCAGTCGACCACAGGGAATCGGGCAGTACTTC,CASSRPQGIGQYF
TRBV7-9,once,TRBJ2-3,TRBD2,TGTGCCAGCAGCTTAAATCCCGGACTAGCGGGCACTACGCAGTATTTT,CASSLNPGLAGTTQYF
TRBV4-3,-,TRBJ1-1,TRBD1,TGCGCCAGCAGCCGAGGGACAGGGAGATATGAAGCTTTCTTT,CASSRGTGRYEAFF
TRBV10-1,-,TRBJ2-2,-,TGCGCCAGCACTCCCCGAGACAGAAACACCGGGGAGCTGTTTTTT,CASTPRDRNTGELFF
TRBV21-1,-,TRBJ2-5,-,TGTGCCAGCAGCAAACTTCAGGGGGCGGGGGAGACCCAGTACTTC,CASSKLQGAGETQYF
TRBV5-1,-,TRBJ1-2,-,TGCGCCAGCAGCTTTGGCAGGAACTATGGCTACACCTTC,CASSFGRNYGYTF
TRBV7-9,once,TRBJ2-1,TRBD1,TGTGCCAGCAGCCTTCAGACAGGGGGAATAAATGAGCAGTTCTTC,CASSLQTGGINEQFF
TRBV5-8,-,TRBJ2-3,TRBD2,TGTGCCAGCAGCTTGGGAAAGGGAGGGACAGATACGCAGTATTTT,CASSLGKGGTDTQYF
TRBV9,few,TRBJ2-2,-,TGTGCCAGCAGCGCCAGTAGGGTAATCGGGGAGCTGTTTTTT,CASSASRVIGELFF
TRBV5-1,-,TRBJ2-5,-,TGCGCCAGCAGCTTGGTGACTGGGGAGGTGACCCAGTACTTC,CASSLVTGEVTQYF
TRBV29-1,-,TRBJ2-7,-,TGCAGCGTAGGGGGGACCTACGAGCAGTACTTC,CSVGGTYEQYF
TRBV7-8,-,TRBJ2-1,TRBD2,TGTGCCAGCAGCAGCCGAGGCGCGGGAGAGGCTGAGCAGTTCTTC,CASSSRGAGEAEQFF
TRBV25-1,-,TRBJ2-1,-,TGTGCCAGCAGTGACCCCGGTCCAACAAGGGAGCAGTTCTTC,CASSDPGPTREQFF
TRBV30,-,TRBJ1-1,-,TGTGCCTGGAGGGGGGGCCGGGGTACCGACACTGAAGCTTTCTTT,CAWRGGRGTDTEAFF
TRBV3-1/TRBV3-2,-,TRBJ2-1,TRBD2,TGTGCCAGCAGCCAAGGACTAGCGGGAGTCGGGCATGAGCAGTTCTTC,CASSQGLAGVGHEQFF
TRBV19,-,TRBJ2-7,-,TGTGCCAGTAGTCCCGGACACACCTACGAGCAGTACTTC,CASSPGHTYEQYF
TRBV5-1,-,TRBJ2-6,TRBD1,TGCGCCAGCAGCTCTGGTGGGACAGGTGCCTCTGGGGCCAACGTCCTGACTTTC,CASSSGGTGASGANVLTF
TRBV5-4,-,TRBJ2-7,TRBD1,TGTGCCAGCAGCATGGGACAGGGAAGCAAGCGAGGCGAGCAGTACTTC,CASSMGQGSKRGEQYF
TRBV4-3,-,TRBJ2-7,-,TGCGCCAGCAGCAGAGCCCTTTCTAGCGCAGCCTCCTACGAGCAGTACTTC,CASSRALSSAASYEQYF
TRBV7-9,-,TRBJ1-5,TRBD1,TGTGCCAGCAGCTTAGAAGGGACAGTGAGCAATCAGCCCCAGCATTTT,CASSLEGTVSNQPQHF
TRBV30,-,TRBJ1-2,-,TGTGCCTCGACACAGCGAAACTATGGCTACACCTTC,CASTQRNYGYTF
TRBV10-1,-,TRBJ1-4,-,TGCGCCTCCCGAGGGAGGGAAAAACTGTTTTTT,CASRGREKLFF
TRBV19,-,TRBJ1-4,-,TGTGCCAGTAGTGTACTACAGGGAGTTTACGAAAAACTGTTTTTT,CASSVLQGVYEKLFF
TRBV5-1,-,TRBJ2-2,-,TGCGCCAGCAGCGAGCAGGGGCCCGGGGAGCTGTTTTTT,CASSEQGPGELFF
TRBV7-2,-,TRBJ2-7,-,TGTGCCAGCAGCTTAACCAGGACCTCCTACGAGCAGTACTTC,CASSLTRTSYEQYF
TRBV14,-,TRBJ1-1,-,TGTGCCAGCAGCCTGGGGTATGGTCGTTACACTGAAGCTTTCTTT,CASSLGYGRYTEAFF
TRBV30,-,TRBJ2-3,-,TGTGCCTGGAGTAGAGGGCCGCGCACAGATACGCAGTATTTT,CAWSRGPRTDTQYF
TRBV15,few,TRBJ1-5,-,TGTGCCACCAGCAGAGCGCCCCCAGGGGGCAATCAGCCCCAGCATTTT,CATSRAPPGGNQPQHF
TRBV6-5,-,TRBJ2-5,-,TGTGCCAGCACCGAACCGATGGAGGGTAGGGTGACCCAGTACTTC,CASTEPMEGRVTQYF
TRBV21-1,-,TRBJ2-7,-,TGTGCCAGCGCCCTCCCGACAGGGACCTCCTACGAGCAGTACTTC,CASALPTGTSYEQYF
TRBV28,-,TRBJ1-2,TRBD1,TGTGCCAGTCAAGGACAGGGCTATGGCTACACCTTC,CASQGQGYGYTF
TRBV5-1,once,TRBJ2-1,TRBD2,TGCGCCAGCAGCCCCCCAGCGGGAGCTGACAATGAGCAGTTCTTC,CASSPPAGADNEQFF
TRBV28,-,TRBJ1-5,-,TGTGCCAGCAGTTTATCGGAGCGCGGCAATCAGCCCCAGCATTTT,CASSLSERGNQPQHF
TRBV5-1,-,TRBJ1-1,TRBD1,TGCGCCAGCAGCGGGGGACAGCTAGACACTGAAGCTTTCTTT,CASSGGQLDTEAFF
TRBV23-1,-,TRBJ1-1,TRBD1,TGCGCCAGCAGTCGCTCGCGACAGGGTTTTATGAACACTGAAGCTTTCTTT,CASSRSRQGFMNTEAFF
TRBV6-1,-,TRBJ2-1,TRBD2,TGTGCCAGCAGTGAAACAACTAGCGGGAGTGGGGATGAGCAGTTCTTC,CASSETTSGSGDEQFF
TRBV18,-,TRBJ2-3,-,TGTGCCAGCTCAACGACTCGTGAAGATACGCAGTATTTT,CASSTTREDTQYF
TRBV7-2,-,TRBJ1-1,-,TGTGCCAGCAGCTCGCAACGTGGAGCGAACACTGAAGCTTTCTTT,CASSSQRGANTEAFF
TRBV27,-,TRBJ2-2,-,TGTGCCAGCGGACTGATACTCCAGGCCGGGGAGCTGTTTTTT,CASGLILQAGELFF
TRBV5-4,-,TRBJ2-5,TRBD1,TGTGCCAGCAGCTTGGGGCGGGACAGGGAGACCCAGTACTTC,CASSLGRDRETQYF
TRBV18,-,TRBJ2-2,TRBD1,TGTGCCAGCTCACCGACAGGGCCCGGGAACACCGGGGAGCTGTTTTTT,CASSPTGPGNTGELFF
TRBV7-3,-,TRBJ2-1,TRBD1,TGTGCCAGCAGCTGGGGACAGGGGAGGCATGAGCAGTTCTTC,CASSWGQGRHEQFF
TRBV7-2,-,TRBJ1-5,-,TGTGCCAGCGAGAGGTGGGAGGGGGGCCCCCGGCAGCCCCAGCATTTT,CASERWEGGPRQPQHF